Sequencing of this TCR beta chain was carried out in a study of identifying expanded T cells in peripheral blood. During the collection period, no donor immune events like infections were recorded. CDR1 is ENHRY, CDR2 SYGVKD, per germline. V was clipped by 10 bases and J by 0 bases, with 10 bases between them. This CDR3 comprises 13 residues. The repertoire was sequenced with immunoSEQ multiplex PCR; TCRdb's copy has only in-frame clones and lacks some. The sample carries 58,000 or so clones, over 75% recorded once. Notes on the study in general: Clone count variance between roughly 2-week samples rose with total template count. Around 1.2 clones differed between technical replicates, versus around 15 and 18 over time.

With regard to this clone: Its specificity is unknown.

The sequence was obtained from a person aged 18 to 75 in good health. The chain couples TRBV10-3 to TRBJ1-5, with D hard to call. Sequenced: blood. The CDR3 protein is CATRGLSNQPQHF. In nucleotides, the CDR3 is TGTGCCACCCGAGGCCTTAGCAATCAGCCCCAGCATTTT.